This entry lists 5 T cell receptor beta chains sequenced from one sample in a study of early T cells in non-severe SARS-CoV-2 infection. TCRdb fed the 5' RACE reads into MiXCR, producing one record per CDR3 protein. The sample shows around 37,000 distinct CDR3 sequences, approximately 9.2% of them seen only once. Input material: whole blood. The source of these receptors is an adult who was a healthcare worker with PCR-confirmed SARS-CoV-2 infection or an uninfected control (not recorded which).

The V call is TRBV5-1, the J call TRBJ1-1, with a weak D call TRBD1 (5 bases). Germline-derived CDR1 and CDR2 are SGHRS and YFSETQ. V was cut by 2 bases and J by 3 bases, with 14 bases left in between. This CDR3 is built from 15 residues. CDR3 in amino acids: CASSFTGRAYTEAFF. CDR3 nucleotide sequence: TGCGCCAGCAGCTTCACAGGACGCGCGTACACTGAAGCTTTCTTT.

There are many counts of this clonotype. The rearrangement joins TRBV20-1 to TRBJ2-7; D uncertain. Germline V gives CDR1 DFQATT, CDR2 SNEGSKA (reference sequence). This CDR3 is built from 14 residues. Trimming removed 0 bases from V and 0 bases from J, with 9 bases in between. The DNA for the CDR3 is TGCAGTGCTAGAGATAGCAAGCGCTCCTACGAGCAGTACTTC. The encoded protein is CSARDSKRSYEQYF.

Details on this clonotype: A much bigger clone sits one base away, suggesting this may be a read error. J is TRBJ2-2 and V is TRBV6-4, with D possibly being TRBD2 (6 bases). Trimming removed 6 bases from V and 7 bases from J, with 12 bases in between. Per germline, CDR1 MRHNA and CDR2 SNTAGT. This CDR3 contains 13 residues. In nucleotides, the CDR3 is TGTGCCAGCAGCCGGGACTGGGTCGGGGAGCTGTTTTTT. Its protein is CASSRDWVGELFF.

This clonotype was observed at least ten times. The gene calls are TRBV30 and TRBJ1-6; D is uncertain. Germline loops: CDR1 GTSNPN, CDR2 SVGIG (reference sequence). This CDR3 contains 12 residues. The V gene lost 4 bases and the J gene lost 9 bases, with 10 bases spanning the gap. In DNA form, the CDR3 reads TGTGCCTGGAAGAGGAGCCCTTCACCCCTCCACTTT. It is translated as CAWKRSPSPLHF.

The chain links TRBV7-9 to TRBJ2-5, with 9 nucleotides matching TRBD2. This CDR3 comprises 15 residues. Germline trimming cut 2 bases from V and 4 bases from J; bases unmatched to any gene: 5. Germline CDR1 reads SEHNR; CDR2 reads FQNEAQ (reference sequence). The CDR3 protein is CASSLSSGVGETQYF. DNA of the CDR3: TGTGCCAGCAGCTTATCTAGCGGGGTTGGAGAGACCCAGTACTTC.